These 22 T cell receptor beta chains originate from one sample sequenced in a study of a mutant IDH1 vaccine in newly diagnosed glioma. The table came from immunoSEQ multiplex PCR; TCRdb's copy has only in-frame clones and leaves some out. There are some 120,000 clones in the sample; around 77% occur only once, and approximately 5% lies in the top ten. Time point reported: week 11, during vaccination. Each vaccine dose was 300 ug of mutant IDH1 20-mer peptide, with topical imiquimod. Their target antigens are unknown. Sequencing used PBMCs, obtained from a glioma patient whose treatment included an IDH1 peptide vaccine. These receptors were taken from a man between 40 and 49 years old with glioma.

The rearrangement joins TRBV4-3 to TRBJ2-2; TRBD2 might be the D (5 bases). From germline, CDR1 is LGHNA and CDR2 YSLEER. The length of the CDR3 is 17 residues. V lost 0 bases, J lost 0 bases, and 11 bases lay in between. CDR3: CASSQEAESANTGELFF. DNA of the CDR3: TGCGCCAGCAGCCAAGAAGCGGAATCCGCGAACACCGGGGAGCTGTTTTTT.

The chain joins TRBV5-6 to TRBJ2-1; D perhaps matches TRBD2 (6 bases). The germline V gene encodes CDR1 SGHDT and CDR2 YYEEEE. This CDR3 is 16 amino acids long. V lost 1 base and J 5 bases, leaving 16 bases between the germline ends. This CDR3 is CASSLIASDVDNEQFF. The CDR3 DNA follows: TGTGCCAGCAGCTTGATCGCTAGCGATGTAGACAATGAGCAGTTCTTC.

This clone was seen a handful of times. The chain carries TRBV7-2 and TRBJ1-1; D uncertain. The CDR3 consists of 14 residues. CDR1 and CDR2 from the germline V gene are SGHTA and FQGNSA. The V and J ends lost 3 bases and 0 bases respectively, with 8 bases between them. The CDR3 DNA reads TGTGCCAGCAGCTTTATAAGGGTGAACACTGAAGCTTTCTTT. Its translation: CASSFIRVNTEAFF.

This chain connects TRBV15 to TRBJ2-4, with D perhaps given as TRBD1 or TRBD2 (5 bases each). The CDR3 spans 18 residues. V was pared by 3 bases and J by 0 bases, with 18 bases between. Looked up from germline, CDR1 is LNHNV and CDR2 is YYDKDF (reference sequence). CDR3 nucleotide sequence: TGTGCCACCAGCAGCCTGACCGGGACGCTGAGAGCCAAAAACATTCAGTACTTC. Protein sequence: CATSSLTGTLRAKNIQYF.

The rearrangement links TRBV18 to TRBJ2-2; D call uncertain. Germline CDR1 KGHSH, CDR2 LQKENI. This CDR3 comprises 12 residues. The V end was cut by 2 bases, the J end by 5 bases, with 3 bases between. The CDR3 DNA sequence: TGTGCCAGCTCACCAGGGACCGGGGAGCTGTTTTTT. This gives the protein CASSPGTGELFF.

This chain connects TRBV18 to TRBJ1-3; D possibly corresponds to TRBD1 (5 bases). Germline V gene data show CDR1 as KGHSH and CDR2 as LQKENI. The CDR3 covers 16 residues. Trimming left V 3 bases short and J 0 bases short, with 12 bases between. The CDR3 DNA sequence: TGTGCCAGCTCACCTTTGACAGTGAACTCTGGAAACACCATATATTTT. Translated: CASSPLTVNSGNTIYF.

The rearrangement uses TRBV5-5 and TRBJ2-1, with D possibly TRBD2 on 5 matching bases. The CDR3 sequence is 15 residues long. Deletions cut 2 bases from V and 8 bases from J, with 17 bases between. Per the germline V gene, CDR1 is SGHKS and CDR2 is YYEKEE (reference sequence). DNA of the CDR3: TGTGCCAGCAGCTTCGGGGTCCACCCTACAGATGAGCAGTTCTTC. This encodes CASSFGVHPTDEQFF. Based on the CDR3 plus reference TRBV5-5 and TRBJ2-1, the full variable domain is DAGVTQSPTHLIKTRGQQVTLRCSPISGHKSVSWYQQVLGQGPQFIFQYYEKEERGRGNFPDRFSARQFPNYSSELNVNALLLGDSALYLCASSFGVHPTDEQFFGPGTRLTVL.

The sample holds a few counts of this clone. The chain links TRBV10-3 to TRBJ1-1; 7 bases align to TRBD1. The V segment lost 8 bases and the J segment 6 bases; nucleotides outside the gene matches: 9. Germline CDR1 reads ENHRY; CDR2 reads SYGVKD. CDR3 size: 13 residues. The CDR3 DNA reads TGTGCCATCGGAGGGGGCCCCCCACCTGAAGCTTTCTTT. Amino acid sequence: CAIGGGPPPEAFF.

This chain connects TRBV18 to TRBJ2-1, with 7 bases aligning to TRBD2. CDR1 and CDR2 (germline): KGHSH, LQKENI. The CDR3 spans 15 residues. The trim removed 1 base at V and 6 bases at J, leaving 6 bases unmatched. This chain's CDR3 is CASSPLAGIGNEQFF. As DNA, the CDR3 is TGTGCCAGCTCACCACTAGCGGGTATCGGCAATGAGCAGTTCTTC.

The chain is built from TRBV11-3 and TRBJ2-1, with 7 bases lining up with TRBD2. The CDR3 has 13 amino acids. The V segment lost 5 bases and the J segment 8 bases; nucleotides outside the gene matches: 6. CDR1 and CDR2 from the germline V gene are SGHNT and YENEEA. The CDR3 spells CASSLMAGDEQFF. In DNA form, the CDR3 reads TGTGCCAGCAGCCTGATGGCGGGAGATGAGCAGTTCTTC. Drawing the rest from reference TRBV11-3 and TRBJ2-1, the complete variable domain is EAGVVQSPRYKIIEKKQPVAFWCNPISGHNTLYWYLQNLGQGPELLIRYENEEAVDDSQLPKDRFSAERLKGVDSTLKIQPAELGDSAVYLCASSLMAGDEQFFGPGTRLTVL.

The chain joins TRBV7-2 to TRBJ1-5; possible D gene TRBD1, 5 bases. Germline loops: CDR1 SGHTA, CDR2 FQGNSA. The CDR3 spans 16 residues. The ends were cut back, 0 bases at V and 5 bases at J, with 14 bases in the middle. CDR3 in DNA: TGTGCCAGCAGCTTAGCGATTGGCAGGGTGGATCAGCCCCAGCATTTT. Translated, it gives CASSLAIGRVDQPQHF.

The CDR3 DNA reads TGTGCCGGGACGACAGATTCATCTAGCACAGATACGCAGTATTTT. Protein sequence: CAGTTDSSSTDTQYF. The chain is built from TRBV30 and TRBJ2-3, with D perhaps given as TRBD1 or TRBD2 (5 bases each). The CDR3 length is 15 residues. V dropped 8 bases and J dropped 0 bases, with 18 bases sitting between them. CDR1 GTSNPN and CDR2 SVGIG come from the germline V gene (reference sequence).

This clone was seen just once. The chain recombines TRBV11-2 with TRBJ2-1; no firm D call. The CDR3 runs to 13 residues. CDR1 and CDR2 from the germline V gene are SGHAT and FQNNGV. V shed 1 base and J shed 4 bases, with 5 bases lying between them. This CDR3 is CASSLALYNEQFF. The CDR3 nucleotides are TGTGCCAGCAGCTTAGCGTTGTACAATGAGCAGTTCTTC.

This sequence joins TRBV19 and TRBJ2-7, with no clear D. V lost 4 bases to trimming and J lost 4 bases, with 5 bases between them. CDR3 size: 11 residues. The germline CDR1 and CDR2 sequences are LNHDA and SQIVND (reference sequence). This CDR3 reads CASSTLYEQYF. In DNA form, the CDR3 reads TGTGCCAGTAGTACGTTATACGAGCAGTACTTC.

The sample holds one count of this clone. The CDR3 DNA follows: TGTGCCAGTATAACTACGGGACAGGGCGGCAATCAGCCCCAGCATTTT. Translation gives CASITTGQGGNQPQHF. This chain uses TRBV28 with TRBJ1-5; TRBD1 aligns across 9 bases. The length of the CDR3 is 16 residues. V was pared by 9 bases and J by 2 bases, with 11 bases of the junction left unmatched. Per germline, CDR1 MDHEN and CDR2 SYDVKM.

Note on this clone: A read error may produce the germline difference seen at one junction end. V gene TRBV7-7 combines with J gene TRBJ2-5, with 8 positions matching TRBD1. CDR3 length: 14 amino acids. The germline CDR1 and CDR2 sequences are SSHAT and FNYEAQ (reference sequence). This chain's CDR3 is CASSQQGVGETQYF. CDR3 DNA: TGTGCTAGCAGTCAACAGGGGGTAGGGGAGACCCAGTACTTC. Complete variable domain (other parts from reference TRBV7-7 and TRBJ2-5): GAGVSQSPRYKVTKRGQDVTLRCDPISSHATLYWYQQALGQGPEFLTYFNYEAQPDKSGLPSDRFSAERPEGSISTLTIQRTEQRDSAMYRCASSQQGVGETQYFGPGTRLLVL.

A word on this clone: The sample has other DNA sequences that encode this CDR3 too. The J gene is TRBJ2-7, the V gene TRBV19; D tentatively fits TRBD1 or TRBD2 (5 bases each). The ends were cut back, 3 bases at V and 4 bases at J, with 13 bases in the middle. Germline CDR1 reads LNHDA; CDR2 reads SQIVND (reference sequence). The CDR3 length is 14 residues. The CDR3 DNA reads TGTGCCAGTAGTATTGGGACCAGTCCTTACGAGCAGTACTTC. Protein product: CASSIGTSPYEQYF.

The chain carries TRBV9 and TRBJ1-2, with 7 bases identical to TRBD1. Germline V gene lookup returns CDR1 SGDLS and CDR2 YYNGEE. Unmatched junction bases numbered 5, after V lost 3 bases and J lost 3 bases. This CDR3 spans 14 amino acids. The chain's CDR3 is CASSAAGGYYGYTF. Written as DNA, the CDR3 is TGTGCCAGCAGCGCCGCAGGGGGTTACTATGGCTACACCTTC.

The rearrangement uses TRBV27 and TRBJ2-7; D gene uncertain. The V gene lost 0 bases and the J gene lost 3 bases, with 15 bases spanning the gap. The length of the CDR3 is 16 residues. In germline, CDR1 is MNHEY, CDR2 SMNVEV (reference sequence). The DNA for the CDR3 is TGTGCCAGCAGTTTATCGCGTCTGAGCGTCCTCTACGAGCAGTACTTC. As protein: CASSLSRLSVLYEQYF.

The gene calls are TRBV5-1 and TRBJ1-5, with D possibly being TRBD1 (5 bases). This CDR3 has 14 residues. V was trimmed by 4 bases and J by 1 base, leaving 9 bases between them. CDR1 and CDR2 from the germline V gene are SGHRS and YFSETQ. The CDR3 is CASSRGDSNQPQHF. In nucleotides, the CDR3 is TGCGCCAGCAGCAGGGGCGACAGCAATCAGCCCCAGCATTTT.

The chain couples TRBV7-9 to TRBJ2-3; TRBD1 matches at 7 bases. The junction had 7 bases not matched to a gene; V was cut back by 3 bases and J by 7 bases. Germline CDR1 SEHNR, CDR2 FQNEAQ (reference sequence). The CDR3 is made up of 14 amino acids. CDR3 sequence reads: CASSLGQGENTQYF. CDR3 DNA: TGTGCCAGCAGCTTGGGGCAGGGGGAAAATACGCAGTATTTT. Together with reference TRBV7-9 and TRBJ2-3, the CDR3 gives the full variable domain: DTGVSQNPRHKITKRGQNVTFRCDPISEHNRLYWYRQTLGQGPEFLTYFQNEAQLEKSRLLSDRFSAERPKGSFSTLEIQRTEQGDSAMYLCASSLGQGENTQYFGPGTRLTVL.

The J gene is TRBJ1-5, the V gene TRBV12-5; no clear D gene. Deletions cut 0 bases from V and 3 bases from J, with 6 bases between. The CDR3 spans 14 residues. Germline values: CDR1 LGHNT, CDR2 FRNRAP. The DNA of the CDR3 is TGTGCTAGTGGTTTGGTAGACAACAATCAGCCCCAGCATTTT. Its protein is CASGLVDNNQPQHF.